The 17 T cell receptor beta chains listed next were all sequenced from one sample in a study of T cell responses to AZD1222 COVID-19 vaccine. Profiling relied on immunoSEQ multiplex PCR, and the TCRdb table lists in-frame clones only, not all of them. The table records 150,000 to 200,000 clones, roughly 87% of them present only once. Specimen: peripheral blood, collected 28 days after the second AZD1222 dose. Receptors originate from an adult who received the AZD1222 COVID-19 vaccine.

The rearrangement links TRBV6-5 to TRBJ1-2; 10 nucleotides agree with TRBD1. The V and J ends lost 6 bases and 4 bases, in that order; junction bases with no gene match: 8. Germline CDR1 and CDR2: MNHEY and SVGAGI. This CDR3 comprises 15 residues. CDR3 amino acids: CASRPTDRGAYGYTF. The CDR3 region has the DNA TGTGCCAGCAGACCAACGGACAGGGGGGCCTATGGCTACACCTTC.

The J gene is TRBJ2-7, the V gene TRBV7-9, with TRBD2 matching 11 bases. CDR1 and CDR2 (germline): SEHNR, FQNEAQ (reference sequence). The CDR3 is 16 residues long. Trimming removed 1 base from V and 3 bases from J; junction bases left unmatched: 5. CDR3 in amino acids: CASSLGASGRYYEQYF. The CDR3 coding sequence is TGTGCCAGCAGCTTAGGGGCTAGCGGGAGGTACTACGAGCAGTACTTC. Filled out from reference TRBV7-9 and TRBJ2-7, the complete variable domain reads DTGVSQNPRHKITKRGQNVTFRCDPISEHNRLYWYRQTLGQGPEFLTYFQNEAQLEKSRLLSDRFSAERPKGSFSTLEIQRTEQGDSAMYLCASSLGASGRYYEQYFGPGTRLTVT.

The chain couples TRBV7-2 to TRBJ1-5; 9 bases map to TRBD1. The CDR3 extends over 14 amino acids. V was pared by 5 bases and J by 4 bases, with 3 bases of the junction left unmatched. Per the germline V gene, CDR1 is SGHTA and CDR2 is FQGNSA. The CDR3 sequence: CASSTGGGNQPQHF. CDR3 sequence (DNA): TGTGCCAGCAGCACAGGGGGCGGAAATCAGCCCCAGCATTTT.

The CDR3 coding sequence is TGTGCCAGCAGCCCACCCCCCGGGGGACAAGAGACCCAGTACTTC. This encodes CASSPPPGGQETQYF. The chain joins TRBV9 to TRBJ2-5, with a tentative D call TRBD2 (6 bases). V shed 4 bases and J shed 2 bases, with 15 bases lying between them. The CDR3 loop spans 15 amino acids. CDR1 is SGDLS and CDR2 is YYNGEE in the germline V gene. Combining the CDR3 with reference TRBV9 and TRBJ2-5 gives the whole variable domain DSGVTQTPKHLITATGQRVTLRCSPRSGDLSVYWYQQSLDQGLQFLIQYYNGEERAKGNILERFSAQQFPDLHSELNLSSLELGDSALYFCASSPPPGGQETQYFGPGTRLLVL.

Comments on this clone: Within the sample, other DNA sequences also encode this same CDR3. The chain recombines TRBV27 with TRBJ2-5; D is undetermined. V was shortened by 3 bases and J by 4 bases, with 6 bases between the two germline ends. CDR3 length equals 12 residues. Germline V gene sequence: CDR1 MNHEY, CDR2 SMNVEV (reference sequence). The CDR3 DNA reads TGTGCCAGCAGTTTGTCGGGAGAGACCCAGTACTTC. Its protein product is CASSLSGETQYF.

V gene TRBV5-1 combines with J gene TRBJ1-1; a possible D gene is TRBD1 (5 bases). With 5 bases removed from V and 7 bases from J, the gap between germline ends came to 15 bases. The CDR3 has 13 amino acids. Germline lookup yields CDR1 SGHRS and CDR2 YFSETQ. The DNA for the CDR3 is TGCGCCAGCAGTTCCGGGGCAGAGGTTGAAGCTTTCTTT. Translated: CASSSGAEVEAFF.

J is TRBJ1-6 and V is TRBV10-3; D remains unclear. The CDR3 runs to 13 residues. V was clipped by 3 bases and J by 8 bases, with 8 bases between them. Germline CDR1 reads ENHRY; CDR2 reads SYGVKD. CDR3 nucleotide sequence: TGTGCCATCAGTGAAATCACTGATTCACCCCTCCACTTT. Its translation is CAISEITDSPLHF.

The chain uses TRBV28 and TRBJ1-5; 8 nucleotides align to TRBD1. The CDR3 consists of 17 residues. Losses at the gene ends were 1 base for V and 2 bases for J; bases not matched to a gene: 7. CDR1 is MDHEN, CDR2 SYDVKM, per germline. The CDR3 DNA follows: TGTGCCAGCAGTTTATCAACAGGGGGTCTAGGCAATCAGCCCCAGCATTTT. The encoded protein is CASSLSTGGLGNQPQHF.

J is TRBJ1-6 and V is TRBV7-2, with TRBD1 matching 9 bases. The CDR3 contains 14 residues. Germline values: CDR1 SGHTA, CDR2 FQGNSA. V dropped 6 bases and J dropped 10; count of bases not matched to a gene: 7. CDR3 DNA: TGTGCCAGCAGGGACAGGGGCCGGAACTCACCCCTCCACTTT. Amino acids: CASRDRGRNSPLHF.

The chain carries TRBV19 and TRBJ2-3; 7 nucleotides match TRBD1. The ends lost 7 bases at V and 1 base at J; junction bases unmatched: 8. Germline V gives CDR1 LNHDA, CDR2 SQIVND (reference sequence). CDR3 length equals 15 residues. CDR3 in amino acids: CASTKGTAGTDTQYF. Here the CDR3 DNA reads TGTGCCAGTACCAAAGGGACAGCGGGCACAGATACGCAGTATTTT.

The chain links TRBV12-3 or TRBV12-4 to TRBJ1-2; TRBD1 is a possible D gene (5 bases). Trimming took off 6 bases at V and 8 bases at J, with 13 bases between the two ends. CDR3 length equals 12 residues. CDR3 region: CASSQGWRGYTF. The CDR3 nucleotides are TGTGCCAGCAGCCAGGGATGGAGAGGCTACACCTTC.

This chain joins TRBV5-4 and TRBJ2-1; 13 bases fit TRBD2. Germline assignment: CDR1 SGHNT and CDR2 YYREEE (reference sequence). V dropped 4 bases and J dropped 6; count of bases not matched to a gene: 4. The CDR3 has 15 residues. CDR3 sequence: CASSLGLAGINEQFF. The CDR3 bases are TGTGCCAGCAGCCTGGGACTAGCGGGGATCAATGAGCAGTTCTTC.

The CDR3 reads CASSAGQNNEQFF. In nucleotides, the CDR3 is TGTGCCAGCTCGGCGGGTCAAAACAATGAGCAGTTCTTC. The V and J genes are TRBV18 and TRBJ2-1; a possible D gene is TRBD2 (5 bases). This CDR3 comprises 13 residues. V lost 6 bases, J lost 5 bases, and 11 bases lay in between. CDR1 KGHSH and CDR2 LQKENI come from the germline V gene. Supplemented by reference TRBV18 and TRBJ2-1, the full variable domain reads NAGVMQNPRHLVRRRGQEARLRCSPMKGHSHVYWYRQLPEEGLKFMVYLQKENIIDESGMPKERFSAEFPKEGPSILRIQQVVRGDSAAYFCASSAGQNNEQFFGPGTRLTVL.

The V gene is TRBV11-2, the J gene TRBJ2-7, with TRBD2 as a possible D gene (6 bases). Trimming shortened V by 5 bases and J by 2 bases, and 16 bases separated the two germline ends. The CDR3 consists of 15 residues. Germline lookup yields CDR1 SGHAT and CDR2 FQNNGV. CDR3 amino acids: CASSRDTGTPYEQYF. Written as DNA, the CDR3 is TGTGCCAGCAGCCGCGATACCGGGACTCCCTACGAGCAGTACTTC.

The CDR3 here is CATSQGPIYNEQFF. The CDR3 DNA reads as TGTGCCACCAGTCAGGGGCCCATATACAATGAGCAGTTCTTC. The rearrangement uses TRBV24-1 and TRBJ2-1; the D gene is possibly TRBD1 (6 bases). Trimming shortened V by 6 bases and J by 4 bases, and 12 bases separated the two germline ends. Germline V gene data show CDR1 as KGHDR and CDR2 as SFDVKD. This CDR3 has 14 amino acids.

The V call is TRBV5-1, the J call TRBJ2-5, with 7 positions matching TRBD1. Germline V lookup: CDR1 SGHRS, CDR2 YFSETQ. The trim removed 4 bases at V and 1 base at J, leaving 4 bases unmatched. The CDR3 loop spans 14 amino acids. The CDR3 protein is CASSRQGSQETQYF. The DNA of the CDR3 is TGCGCCAGCAGCAGACAGGGATCCCAAGAGACCCAGTACTTC.

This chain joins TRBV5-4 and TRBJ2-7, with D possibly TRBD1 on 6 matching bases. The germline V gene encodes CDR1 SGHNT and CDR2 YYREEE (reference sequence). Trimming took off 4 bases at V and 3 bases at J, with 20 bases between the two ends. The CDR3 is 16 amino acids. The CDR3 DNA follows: TGTGCCAGCAGCCCGGAGCTGACAGGTAGAAACTACGAGCAGTACTTC. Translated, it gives CASSPELTGRNYEQYF.